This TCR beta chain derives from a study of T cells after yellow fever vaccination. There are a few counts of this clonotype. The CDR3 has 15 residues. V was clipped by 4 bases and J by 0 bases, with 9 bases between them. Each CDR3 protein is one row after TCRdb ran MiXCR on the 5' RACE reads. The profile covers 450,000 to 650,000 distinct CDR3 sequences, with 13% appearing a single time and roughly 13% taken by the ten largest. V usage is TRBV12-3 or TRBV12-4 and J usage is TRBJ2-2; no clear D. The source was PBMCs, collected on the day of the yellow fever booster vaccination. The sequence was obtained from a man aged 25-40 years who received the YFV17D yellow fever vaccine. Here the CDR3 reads CASSWDRTNTGELFF. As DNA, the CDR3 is TGTGCCAGCAGTTGGGATAGAACGAACACCGGGGAGCTGTTTTTT.